This T cell receptor (beta chain) was sequenced in a study of blood T cell repertoires in COVID-19. The wider study: Sites across the United States, Italy and Spain contributed samples from acute and convalescent COVID-19. PBMCs, B-cell-depleted T cells, or T cells provided the cDNA or gDNA that made up the material.

CDR3 length equals 13 residues. The V gene end was trimmed by 8 bases and the J gene end by 7 bases; junction bases not matched to a gene: 5. Germline V gene sequence: CDR1 LNHDA, CDR2 SQIVND (reference sequence). Data came from immunoSEQ multiplex PCR; TCRdb stores just in-frame clones and leaves some out. The sample shows 150,000 to 200,000 clones, roughly nine tenths of them seen only once. Adults between about 18 and 95 years of age took part from fewer than 30 US areas. Allocation to cohorts depended on clinical history reported by the participants. The sample was PBMCs or T cells enriched from blood (not recorded which). This clonotype was obtained from a woman aged 40 to 50 with acute COVID-19. The chain uses TRBV19 and TRBJ1-6, with TRBD1 matching over 7 bases. CDR3 in DNA: TGTGCCAGTGCGGACAGGTTAAATTCACCCCTCCACTTT. Translated: CASADRLNSPLHF.